This passage covers 32 T cell receptor beta chains from one sample sequenced in a study of blood T cells in healthy people across ages. The authors ran a second PCR of about 6 to 11 cycles using a sample-barcoded 5' primer and a J-beta primer mix. TCRdb analysed the 5' RACE reads with MiXCR anew, one entry per CDR3 protein. The sample includes fewer than 2 million distinct CDR3 sequences, 30% to 40% of them seen just once. Specimen: blood. The receptor set was obtained from a human donor in good health.

This clonotype has just a few counts. The chain is built from TRBV7-3 and TRBJ2-3; D is ambiguous. This CDR3 comprises 13 residues. V lost 5 bases to trimming and J lost 4 bases, with 10 bases between them. Germline V gene data show CDR1 as SGHTA and CDR2 as FQGTGA. This CDR3 reads CASSPLGPDTQYF. The CDR3 region has the DNA TGTGCCAGCAGCCCCCTGGGCCCAGATACGCAGTATTTT.

This clonotype showed up just a few times. The chain couples TRBV6-4 to TRBJ1-5; D may be TRBD1 (5 bases). Germline CDR1 and CDR2: MRHNA and SNTAGT. With 2 bases removed from V and 0 bases from J, the gap between germline ends came to 17 bases. CDR3 length: 18 residues. DNA of the CDR3: TGTGCCAGCAGTGACGTCGGGACCGACAGATATAGCAATCAGCCCCAGCATTTT. This encodes CASSDVGTDRYSNQPQHF.

The chain links TRBV12-3 or TRBV12-4 to TRBJ2-3, with 8 bases aligning to TRBD2. This CDR3 is 18 amino acids long. The V segment lost 2 bases and the J segment 0 bases; nucleotides outside the gene matches: 10. CDR3 loop: CASSLKAGALSSTDTQYF. The CDR3 DNA is TGTGCCAGCAGTTTAAAAGCGGGGGCTCTATCTAGCACAGATACGCAGTATTTT.

The rearrangement links TRBV10-2 to TRBJ1-2, with TRBD1 as a possible D gene (5 bases). V shed 6 bases and J shed 6 bases, with 14 bases lying between them. The CDR3 consists of 13 residues. Germline assignment: CDR1 WSHSY and CDR2 SAAADI. CDR3 residues: CASRVGASDGYTF. In DNA, the CDR3 is TGCGCCAGCAGGGTTGGGGCCTCGGATGGCTACACCTTC.

The chain joins TRBV6-2 or TRBV6-3 to TRBJ2-1; a weak D match, TRBD2 (5 bases). V was pared by 6 bases and J by 4 bases, with 16 bases between. Germline V gene lookup returns CDR1 MNHEY and CDR2 SVGEGT. The CDR3 sequence is 15 residues long. The CDR3 region has the DNA TGTGCCAGCAGCCCTGGCGGGTATACGTACAATGAGCAGTTCTTC. Amino acid sequence: CASSPGGYTYNEQFF.

This rearrangement joins TRBV29-1 to TRBJ1-2, with TRBD1 as a possible D gene (5 bases). In germline, CDR1 is SQVTM, CDR2 ANQGSEA. Trimming removed 1 base from V and 4 bases from J, with 10 bases in between. This CDR3 comprises 13 residues. The CDR3 sequence is CSVEAGGLYGYTF. CDR3 nucleotide sequence: TGCAGCGTTGAAGCCGGGGGACTCTATGGCTACACCTTC.

The count of this clonotype is one. The chain uses TRBV5-4 and TRBJ2-1; no clear D gene. Germline CDR1 and CDR2: SGHNT and YYREEE (reference sequence). The V end lost 0 bases, the J end lost 8 bases, and 12 bases lay between the germline ends. CDR3 length: 14 amino acids. CDR3 region: CASSLELSTDEQFF. The CDR3 DNA sequence: TGTGCCAGCAGCTTGGAACTATCCACGGATGAGCAGTTCTTC.

This clonotype showed up just a few times. V is TRBV4-3 and J is TRBJ1-4; D not resolved. CDR3 length equals 15 residues. Trimming cost V 0 bases and J 4 bases, with 9 bases left between them. Germline CDR1 is LGHNA and CDR2 is YSLEER. The CDR3 DNA follows: TGCGCCAGCAGCCAAGATGACGGCGGTAATGAAAAACTGTTTTTT. Translated, it gives CASSQDDGGNEKLFF.

There are a few counts of this clonotype. CDR3 residues: CASSLTGGGGAETQYF. As DNA, the CDR3 is TGTGCCAGCAGCTTAACCGGAGGCGGGGGGGCCGAGACCCAGTACTTC. V is TRBV7-3 and J is TRBJ2-5; 9 bases are shared with TRBD2. The CDR3 has 16 amino acids. After removal of 0 bases from V and 5 bases from J, the junction contained 7 bases not matched to a gene. CDR1 is SGHTA and CDR2 is FQGTGA in the germline V gene.

V usage is TRBV12-3 or TRBV12-4 and J usage is TRBJ2-7; 11 nucleotides agree with TRBD2. The CDR3 has 15 residues. The junction had 8 bases not matched to a gene; V was cut back by 7 bases and J by 3 bases. CDR3 sequence: CASTPTSGANYEQYF. CDR3 nucleotide sequence: TGTGCCAGCACCCCGACTAGCGGGGCGAACTACGAGCAGTACTTC.

This clonotype was counted between two and nine times. The junction departs from germline at one end; a sequencing error may be responsible. The chain couples TRBV7-7 to TRBJ2-3, with 11 bases identical to TRBD2. The germline CDR1 and CDR2 sequences are SSHAT and FNYEAQ (reference sequence). The CDR3 is 18 residues long. This CDR3 reads CASSLGTSGSSSTDTQYF. The DNA for the CDR3 is TGTGCTAGCAGCTTAGGGACTAGCGGTTCTTCTAGCACAGATACGCAGTATTTT.

CDR3 sequence: CASSPQAGGFGGTDTQYF. The CDR3 DNA is TGTGCCAGCAGCCCTCAGGCTGGGGGGTTTGGTGGCACAGATACGCAGTATTTT. The chain combines TRBV7-3 with TRBJ2-3; a possible D gene is TRBD2 (6 bases). The germline gives CDR1 SGHTA, CDR2 FQGTGA. Between the trimmed V and J ends, which lost 5 bases and 1 base, there was a span of 22 bases. The CDR3 runs to 18 residues.

This chain uses TRBV4-2 with TRBJ1-5; no clear D. Germline V gene sequence: CDR1 LGHNA, CDR2 YNFKEQ. The CDR3 contains 16 residues. Trimming took 0 bases from V and 1 from J, leaving 10 bases between them. CDR3 DNA: TGTGCCAGCAGCCAAGATACGGGTACGAGCAATCAGCCCCAGCATTTT. Translated: CASSQDTGTSNQPQHF.

This clonotype has just a few counts. The chain carries TRBV24-1 and TRBJ2-1; D call uncertain. Germline lookup yields CDR1 KGHDR and CDR2 SFDVKD. Trimming took 2 bases from V and 9 from J, leaving 4 bases between them. The CDR3 covers 11 residues. Here the CDR3 DNA reads TGTGCCACCAGTGATTCTGGTGAGCAGTTCTTC. Translation gives CATSDSGEQFF.

This rearrangement joins TRBV12-3 or TRBV12-4 to TRBJ1-1, with 7 positions matching TRBD1. The V segment lost 6 bases and the J segment 1 base; nucleotides outside the gene matches: 8. This CDR3 has 15 residues. CDR3 loop: CASSLTGIENTEAFF. CDR3 in DNA: TGTGCCAGCAGCTTGACAGGGATTGAGAACACTGAAGCTTTCTTT.

This chain uses TRBV6-1 with TRBJ1-5, with D maybe TRBD1 (5 bases). Germline CDR1 reads MNHNS; CDR2 reads SASEGT. The CDR3 totals 13 residues. Between the trimmed V and J ends, which lost 1 base and 6 bases, there was a span of 7 bases. The CDR3 loop is CASSEGGTQPQHF. The CDR3 coding sequence is TGTGCCAGCAGTGAAGGGGGGACTCAGCCCCAGCATTTT.

The chain recombines TRBV2 with TRBJ2-1; D is unclear. With 0 bases removed from V and 9 bases from J, the gap between germline ends came to 6 bases. The CDR3 contains 12 residues. Looked up from germline, CDR1 is SNHLY and CDR2 is FYNNEI. The CDR3 coding sequence is TGTGCCAGCAGTGAAGCATCCGCTGAGCAGTTCTTC. Protein product: CASSEASAEQFF.

The rearrangement links TRBV4-3 to TRBJ1-5; D uncertain. This CDR3 region has 16 residues. Germline V CDR1 and CDR2: LGHNA, YSLEER. The germline V and J ends were trimmed by 0 bases and 0 bases, with 9 bases remaining between them. CDR3 sequence (DNA): TGCGCCAGCAGCCAAGAAAGAGGACTTAGCAATCAGCCCCAGCATTTT. It codes for CASSQERGLSNQPQHF.

V gene TRBV4-1 combines with J gene TRBJ2-3; TRBD2 agrees at 7 bases. The length of the CDR3 is 17 residues. The V gene end was trimmed by 1 base and the J gene end by 2 bases; junction bases not matched to a gene: 9. CDR1 is MGHRA and CDR2 is YSYEKL in the germline V gene. The CDR3 region has the DNA TGCGCCAGCAGCCAAGTCGGTCTAGCGGTACTCACAGATACGCAGTATTTT. It encodes CASSQVGLAVLTDTQYF.

This rearrangement joins TRBV15 to TRBJ2-5; 10 nucleotides agree with TRBD2. The CDR3 loop spans 17 amino acids. The ends lost 1 base at V and 3 bases at J; junction bases unmatched: 8. Germline values: CDR1 LNHNV, CDR2 YYDKDF (reference sequence). The CDR3 bases are TGTGCCACCAGCAGAGGGGCTAGCGGGGGTTTAGAAGAGACCCAGTACTTC. Its protein is CATSRGASGGLEETQYF.

This clonotype was recorded many times. This rearrangement joins TRBV29-1 to TRBJ2-7; D might be TRBD2 (5 bases). The V and J ends lost 3 bases and 2 bases respectively, with 11 bases between them. Germline CDR1 reads SQVTM; CDR2 reads ANQGSEA. This CDR3 is built from 13 residues. In DNA, the CDR3 is TGCAGCGTTGAGGGGAGAAGGCCCTACGAGCAGTACTTC. It codes for CSVEGRRPYEQYF.

V gene TRBV30 combines with J gene TRBJ2-3; weak D call: TRBD1 (5 bases). CDR3 size: 13 residues. Germline CDR1 reads GTSNPN; CDR2 reads SVGIG (reference sequence). V lost 3 bases to trimming and J lost 8 bases, with 15 bases between them. For the CDR3, the DNA is TGTGCCTGGAGGGTACGTGGGGCAGCTACGCAGTATTTT. As protein: CAWRVRGAATQYF. Variable domain in full (rest from reference TRBV30 and TRBJ2-3): SQTIHQWPATLVQPVGSPLSLECTVEGTSNPNLYWYRQAAGRGLQLLFYSVGIGQISSEVPQNLSASRPQDRQFILSSKKLLLSDSGFYLCAWRVRGAATQYFGPGTRLTVL.

J is TRBJ1-4 and V is TRBV29-1; D might be TRBD1 (5 bases). The CDR3 has 14 amino acids. V lost 4 bases, J lost 3 bases, and 12 bases lay in between. Germline V gene data show CDR1 as SQVTM and CDR2 as ANQGSEA. The CDR3 coding sequence is TGCAGCGTTGGAATCGGGGGGTCTAATGAAAAACTGTTTTTT. Translated: CSVGIGGSNEKLFF.

This clonotype turned up a few times. The chain has TRBV20-1 and TRBJ1-2; D not certain. Germline loops: CDR1 DFQATT, CDR2 SNEGSKA (reference sequence). The CDR3 spans 14 residues. The V and J ends lost 7 bases and 8 bases respectively, with 23 bases between them. CDR3 residues: CSGPSDLLHGGYTF. Written as DNA, the CDR3 is TGCAGTGGACCATCGGACCTACTGCACGGGGGCTACACCTTC.

This clonotype occurred a few times. This chain uses TRBV7-3 with TRBJ2-6; either TRBD1 or TRBD2 may fit D (5 bases each). Trimming removed 1 base at V and 0 bases at J, with 10 bases between. The CDR3 runs 17 residues. Germline CDR1 SGHTA, CDR2 FQGTGA. The CDR3 sequence is CASSLNRGVSGANVLTF. CDR3 DNA sequence: TGTGCCAGCAGCTTAAATAGGGGAGTCTCTGGGGCCAACGTCCTGACTTTC.

V is TRBV27 and J is TRBJ2-7, with no clear D. Germline CDR1 MNHEY, CDR2 SMNVEV (reference sequence). The CDR3 is 13 amino acids. Trimming pared 6 bases from V and 0 bases from J, leaving 9 bases between. As DNA, the CDR3 is TGTGCCAGCAGAAGTTTGGGCTCCTACGAGCAGTACTTC. Its protein product is CASRSLGSYEQYF.

This chain uses TRBV2 with TRBJ1-4; D gene uncertain. Trimming shortened V by 7 bases and J by 8 bases, and 17 bases separated the two germline ends. Germline CDR1 and CDR2: SNHLY and FYNNEI. This CDR3 has 14 amino acids. CDR3: CASTERGFHEKLFF. The CDR3 DNA reads TGTGCCAGCACCGAGCGGGGATTTCACGAAAAACTGTTTTTT.

This clonotype was seen ten or more times. One junction end does not reproduce the germline sequence, and a read error may be involved. This chain uses TRBV5-1 with TRBJ1-1; D ambiguous. This CDR3 is built from 14 residues. Looked up from germline, CDR1 is SGHRS and CDR2 is YFSETQ. In DNA, the CDR3 is TGTGCCAGCAGCTTAGTGAGAGGGAGCACTGAAGCTTTCTTT. Amino acids: CASSLVRGSTEAFF.

This clonotype was counted between two and nine times. The chain recombines TRBV4-1 with TRBJ1-2; no clear D gene. V dropped 5 bases and J dropped 8 bases, with 21 bases sitting between them. CDR3 length: 15 amino acids. CDR1 MGHRA and CDR2 YSYEKL come from the germline V gene. The CDR3 bases are TGCGCCAGCAGCAAAAGAACACCGGGAGCGGGGGGCTACACCTTC. This sequence encodes CASSKRTPGAGGYTF.

A few counts support this clonotype. This chain's CDR3 is CASSQDLSTGLLEQYF. In nucleotides, the CDR3 is TGCGCCAGCAGCCAAGATCTTTCGACGGGCCTACTGGAGCAGTACTTC. The chain has TRBV4-1 and TRBJ2-7; D not resolved. Germline CDR1 is MGHRA and CDR2 is YSYEKL. Trimming took 0 bases from V and 7 from J, leaving 19 bases between them. The CDR3 has 16 amino acids.

The J gene is TRBJ2-5, the V gene TRBV7-2, with D tentatively TRBD2 (5 bases). CDR1 is SGHTA, CDR2 FQGNSA, per germline. Trimming took off 7 bases at V and 4 bases at J, with 10 bases between the two ends. There are 12 residues in the CDR3. The CDR3 region is CASTRRGETQYF. CDR3 DNA sequence: TGTGCCAGCACCCGCCGGGGAGAGACCCAGTACTTC.

The chain recombines TRBV12-3 or TRBV12-4 with TRBJ1-2; a weak D match, TRBD1 (6 bases). The CDR3 sequence is 16 residues long. Trimming removed 2 bases from V and 2 bases from J, with 15 bases in between. In DNA form, the CDR3 reads TGTGCCAGCAGTTTAACAGGGCGTCAACTCAACTATGGCTACACCTTC. This gives the protein CASSLTGRQLNYGYTF.